These 29 T cell receptor beta chains came from one sample sequenced in a study of regulatory T cells in long-lasting Graves disease. The TCR beta library used iRepertoire HTBI primers with Arm-PCR amplification of CDR3. A single record per CDR3 protein comes from TCRdb applying MiXCR to the multiplex PCR reads. The sample lists approximately 400,000 distinct CDR3 sequences, more than 12% seen once, with over 15% in the top ten. Time point defined: newly diagnosed GD, antithyroid drugs for less than 3 months. There was RNA extracted from PBMCs, and the TCR library was made from it. These data were also filed under a second study, of T cells in Graves' hyperthyroidism and ophthalmopathy.

Here the sequenced sample was peripheral blood mononuclear cells (PBMCs), taken at new diagnosis, from a patient treated with antithyroid drugs. The receptors originated from a woman in her twenties or thirties with Graves disease.

The DNA for the CDR3 is TGTGCCAGCAGGCTCCGGGACTACACAGATACGCAGTATTTT. Translating gives CASRLRDYTDTQYF. The rearrangement links TRBV6-2 or TRBV6-3 to TRBJ2-3; 7 bases agree with TRBD2. The CDR3 is made up of 14 amino acids. With 6 bases clipped from V and 2 bases from J, the junction kept 5 bases outside the gene matches. Germline values: CDR1 MNHEY, CDR2 SVGEGT.

This clonotype was recorded a few times. The chain has TRBV29-1 and TRBJ2-5, with D unresolved. The V and J ends lost 3 bases and 5 bases respectively, with 4 bases between them. Germline V gene lookup returns CDR1 SQVTM and CDR2 ANQGSEA. The CDR3 runs to 10 residues. This CDR3 is CSVELETQYF. The CDR3 DNA follows: TGCAGCGTTGAGTTGGAGACCCAGTACTTC. The full variable domain, rest sourced from reference TRBV29-1 and TRBJ2-5, is SAVISQKPSRDICQRGTSLTIQCQVDSQVTMMFWYRQQPGQSLTLIATANQGSEATYESGFVIDKFPISRPNLTFSTLTVSNMSPEDSSIYLCSVELETQYFGPGTRLLVL.

This clonotype has a count of ten or more. The J gene is TRBJ2-3, the V gene TRBV19; weak D call: TRBD1 (5 bases). Trimming took off 5 bases at V and 9 bases at J, with 12 bases between the two ends. Germline V gives CDR1 LNHDA, CDR2 SQIVND (reference sequence). The CDR3 covers 12 residues. The CDR3 protein is CASSSARATQYF. The CDR3 coding sequence is TGTGCCAGTAGTTCGGCCAGGGCAACGCAGTATTTT.

With regard to this clonotype: This may stem from a read error, because a much larger clone lies one nucleotide away. V usage is TRBV27 and J usage is TRBJ2-7, with 11 bases that match TRBD2. This CDR3 is built from 15 residues. Germline lookup yields CDR1 MNHEY and CDR2 SMNVEV (reference sequence). CDR3 sequence reads: CASSYLAGGPYERYF. CDR3 DNA sequence: TGTGCCAGCAGTTACTTAGCGGGAGGGCCCTACGAGCGGTACTTC.

At least ten counts were recorded for this clonotype. CDR3 nucleotides: TGTGCCACCGCGGGGAACACAGATACGCAGTATTTT. It yields the protein CATAGNTDTQYF. The chain employs TRBV24-1 and TRBJ2-3, with a weak D call TRBD2 (6 bases). Trimming shortened V by 9 bases and J by 2 bases, and 8 bases separated the two germline ends. The germline CDR1 and CDR2 sequences are KGHDR and SFDVKD. The CDR3 runs 12 residues.

In its sample, this clonotype was seen many times. The chain joins TRBV7-9 to TRBJ2-5; D is ambiguous. This CDR3 is built from 11 residues. The V gene's germline CDR1 is SEHNR and CDR2 FQNEAQ (reference sequence). V was clipped by 7 bases and J by 5 bases, with 8 bases between them. The CDR3 reads CASTQEETQYF. Written as DNA, the CDR3 is TGTGCCAGCACCCAGGAGGAGACCCAGTACTTC.

This clonotype showed up just a few times. This chain links TRBV24-1 with TRBJ2-7; possible D gene TRBD2, 6 bases. Trimming stripped 3 bases from V and 2 bases from J, with 16 bases between. Germline V gives CDR1 KGHDR, CDR2 SFDVKD. The CDR3 is made up of 16 amino acids. The CDR3 loop reads CATSDNPSAYPYEQYF. DNA of the CDR3: TGTGCCACCAGTGATAACCCTAGCGCCTATCCCTACGAGCAGTACTTC.

The chain combines TRBV2 with TRBJ2-4; 10 bases agree with TRBD1. V was clipped by 6 bases and J by 2 bases; unmatched bases: 4. Germline values: CDR1 SNHLY, CDR2 FYNNEI. The CDR3 extends over 15 amino acids. DNA of the CDR3: TGTGCCAGCAGCGGACAGGGGGGAACCAAAAACATTCAGTACTTC. Amino acids: CASSGQGGTKNIQYF.

This clonotype was recorded at least ten times. This chain uses TRBV15 with TRBJ2-1, with D unresolved. V lost 0 bases and J lost 4, with 10 bases in between. CDR1 and CDR2 from the germline V gene are LNHNV and YYDKDF (reference sequence). This CDR3 is 15 amino acids long. DNA for the CDR3: TGTGCCACCAGCAGAGATTCTGAAGGGTACAATGAGCAGTTCTTC. It translates to CATSRDSEGYNEQFF. Drawing the rest from reference TRBV15 and TRBJ2-1, the complete variable domain is DAMVIQNPRYQVTQFGKPVTLSCSQTLNHNVMYWYQQKSSQAPKLLFHYYDKDFNNEADTPDNFQSRRPNTSFCFLDIRSPGLGDTAMYLCATSRDSEGYNEQFFGPGTRLTVL.

This clonotype has more than one count but fewer than ten. The chain carries TRBV11-3 and TRBJ2-1; TRBD2 matches 14 bases. The V gene end was trimmed by 5 bases and the J gene end by 4 bases; junction bases not matched to a gene: 16. This CDR3 comprises 20 residues. Germline V gene data show CDR1 as SGHNT and CDR2 as YENEEA. CDR3 in DNA: TGTGCCAGCAGCACAGGGACTAGCGGGAGTCCTTTAGGGGAGTACAATGAGCAGTTCTTC. Protein: CASSTGTSGSPLGEYNEQFF.

Many counts were recorded for this clonotype. The chain employs TRBV5-1 and TRBJ2-1, with 7 bases aligning to TRBD1. Trimming took 0 bases from V and 6 from J; bases not matched to a gene: 6. Germline V gene lookup returns CDR1 SGHRS and CDR2 YFSETQ. The CDR3 is made up of 15 amino acids. CDR3: CASSLGTGEINEQFF. As DNA, the CDR3 is TGCGCCAGCAGCTTGGGGACAGGAGAGATCAATGAGCAGTTCTTC.

The sample holds many counts of this clonotype. The gene calls are TRBV30 and TRBJ2-1, with D maybe TRBD2 (5 bases). In germline, CDR1 is GTSNPN, CDR2 SVGIG (reference sequence). The CDR3 contains 16 residues. The V and J ends lost 0 bases and 9 bases respectively, with 21 bases between them. The CDR3 sequence is CAWSVGPQRRGAEQFF. CDR3 nucleotide sequence: TGTGCCTGGAGTGTAGGCCCACAGCGCCGGGGAGCTGAGCAGTTCTTC.

This clonotype appeared a few times. Because it lacks the conserved phenylalanine or tryptophan at the end, this CDR3 is likely a read error. This chain joins TRBV6-5 and TRBJ1-2, with D unresolved. The V gene's germline CDR1 is MNHEY and CDR2 SVGAGI. Trimming left V 0 bases short and J 2 bases short, with 10 bases between. The CDR3 contains 15 residues. The CDR3: CASSYSRASNYGYTS. CDR3 coding DNA: TGTGCCAGCAGTTACTCGAGGGCGTCCAACTATGGCTACACCTCC.

This clonotype was picked up many times. Mismatch with germline at one junction end may stem from a read error. The genes are TRBV5-1 and TRBJ1-5, with D possibly being TRBD1 (6 bases). Germline CDR1 reads SGHRS; CDR2 reads YFSETQ. The CDR3 totals 14 residues. In nucleotides, the CDR3 is TGTGCCAGCAGCCTACAGGGTGGCAATCAGCCCCAGCATTTT. This codes for CASSLQGGNQPQHF.

The gene calls are TRBV27 and TRBJ1-1, with D unresolved. V shed 2 bases and J shed 4 bases, with 11 bases lying between them. This CDR3 is 14 amino acids long. CDR1 is MNHEY and CDR2 is SMNVEV in the germline V gene (reference sequence). CDR3: CASSLETVGTEAFF. In nucleotides, the CDR3 is TGTGCCAGCAGTTTAGAGACGGTCGGCACTGAAGCTTTCTTT.

In this sample, this clonotype turned up many times. The J gene is TRBJ1-2, the V gene TRBV7-9; the D gene is possibly TRBD1 (5 bases). Trimming removed 6 bases from V and 8 bases from J, with 25 bases in between. Germline CDR1 SEHNR, CDR2 FQNEAQ (reference sequence). This CDR3 is 16 amino acids long. The CDR3 DNA sequence: TGTGCCAGCAGAACTAGCGGGCAGGGCCTTGTCTACGGCTACACCTTC. Amino acid sequence: CASRTSGQGLVYGYTF.

The chain couples TRBV10-3 to TRBJ1-3; no clear D. Between the trimmed V and J ends, which lost 0 bases and 4 bases, there was a span of 10 bases. This CDR3 has 15 residues. Germline V gene sequence: CDR1 ENHRY, CDR2 SYGVKD. The CDR3 sequence: CAISESRGSGNTIYF. Written as DNA, the CDR3 is TGTGCCATCAGTGAGTCGAGAGGGTCCGGAAACACCATATATTTT.

This clonotype was seen ten or more times. J is TRBJ2-7 and V is TRBV12-3 or TRBV12-4; possible D gene TRBD2, 5 bases. V lost 1 base, J lost 2 bases, and 12 bases lay in between. The CDR3 runs 15 residues. CDR3 sequence (DNA): TGTGCCAGCAGTTTAGAAGGCGGGCCGGCCTACGAGCAGTACTTC. It yields the protein CASSLEGGPAYEQYF.

This clonotype was seen many times. This rearrangement joins TRBV20-1 to TRBJ2-1; D gene unclear. CDR1 and CDR2 (germline): DFQATT, SNEGSKA (reference sequence). Between the trimmed V and J ends, which lost 4 bases and 3 bases, there was a span of 19 bases. CDR3 size: 16 residues. In DNA form, the CDR3 reads TGCAGTGCTATACCCTCCTCCGGAAGAAGCTACAATGAGCAGTTCTTC. It is translated as CSAIPSSGRSYNEQFF.

This sequence joins TRBV25-1 and TRBJ1-3, with D hard to call. V lost 6 bases to trimming and J lost 0 bases, with 9 bases between them. The CDR3 loop spans 14 amino acids. Looked up from germline, CDR1 is MGHDK and CDR2 is SYGVNS. In nucleotides, the CDR3 is TGTGCCAGCAGGGACCGCATCTCTGGAAACACCATATATTTT. Amino acid sequence: CASRDRISGNTIYF.

The chain is built from TRBV2 and TRBJ2-3, with 8 positions matching TRBD2. After removal of 6 bases from V and 3 bases from J, the junction contained 8 bases not matched to a gene. This CDR3 has 15 residues. Germline lookup yields CDR1 SNHLY and CDR2 FYNNEI. Here the CDR3 reads CASRGHGGRTDTQYF. The CDR3 bases are TGTGCCAGCAGGGGCCATGGCGGGAGGACAGATACGCAGTATTTT. The full variable domain, completed using reference TRBV2 and TRBJ2-3, is EPEVTQTPSHQVTQMGQEVILRCVPISNHLYFYWYRQILGQKVEFLVSFYNNEISEKSEIFDDQFSVERPDGSNFTLKIRSTKLEDSAMYFCASRGHGGRTDTQYFGPGTRLTVL.

The rearrangement links TRBV9 to TRBJ2-3; a possible D gene is TRBD2 (7 bases). The CDR3 contains 17 residues. CDR1 is SGDLS, CDR2 YYNGEE, per germline. V was pared by 4 bases and J by 0 bases, with 18 bases between. The CDR3 spells CASSPSGGGSSTDTQYF. The CDR3, as DNA: TGTGCCAGCAGCCCCAGTGGGGGCGGGAGTAGCACAGATACGCAGTATTTT.

The chain links TRBV29-1 to TRBJ1-2; TRBD1 is a possible D gene (5 bases). The CDR3 runs 12 residues. The V gene lost 7 bases and the J gene lost 4 bases, with 13 bases spanning the gap. Germline V lookup: CDR1 SQVTM, CDR2 ANQGSEA. This chain's CDR3 is CSGWGGFYGYTF. The DNA of the CDR3 is TGCAGCGGTTGGGGGGGTTTCTATGGCTACACCTTC.

This clonotype was picked up a small number of times. V and J are TRBV4-1 and TRBJ1-2; D is unresolved. CDR1 MGHRA and CDR2 YSYEKL come from the germline V gene. Trimming removed 1 base at V and 2 bases at J, with 8 bases between. The CDR3 sequence is 14 residues long. The CDR3 DNA is TGCGCCAGCAGCCAAGGGTGGGCAAACTATGGCTACACCTTC. Protein product: CASSQGWANYGYTF.

A note on this clonotype: The DNA is left out, because the CDR3 cannot be placed on it with certainty; the CDR3 is given as TCRdb lists it. This sequence joins TRBV29-1 and TRBJ1-2. Germline CDR1 and CDR2: SQVTM and ANQGSEA. The length of the CDR3 is 14 amino acids, counting both ends. The CDR3 is CSDLGFSGDYGCTF.

There are a few counts of this clonotype. This chain joins TRBV5-1 and TRBJ1-2; D gene ambiguous. The CDR3 contains 14 residues. Germline CDR1 reads SGHRS; CDR2 reads YFSETQ. V was shortened by 4 bases and J by 1 base, with 11 bases between the two germline ends. For the CDR3, the DNA is TGCGCCAGCAGCGCGTACAGTGATAACTATGGCTACACCTTC. The encoded protein is CASSAYSDNYGYTF.

This clonotype came up many times. The V call is TRBV20-1, the J call TRBJ1-3, with 8 nucleotides matching TRBD1. Per the germline V gene, CDR1 is DFQATT and CDR2 is SNEGSKA (reference sequence). The junction had 1 base not matched to a gene; V was cut back by 1 base and J by 2 bases. The CDR3 is made up of 14 amino acids. Here the CDR3 DNA reads TGCAGTGCTAGAGGGACAGGGACTGGAAACACCATATATTTT. Translating it yields CSARGTGTGNTIYF.

The gene calls are TRBV20-1 and TRBJ2-3, with a tentative D call TRBD2 (5 bases). Per the germline V gene, CDR1 is DFQATT and CDR2 is SNEGSKA (reference sequence). The CDR3 totals 14 residues. With 3 bases removed from V and 2 bases from J, the gap between germline ends came to 12 bases. CDR3 residues: CSASGRTYTDTQYF. The CDR3 nucleotides are TGCAGTGCTAGTGGGCGGACTTACACAGATACGCAGTATTTT.

Turning to this clonotype: One base away lies a much larger clone, so this may be a sequencing read error. Written as DNA, the CDR3 is TGTGCCAGCAGCTTAGCTGGGATCCGGGGCAATGAGCAGTTCTTC. As protein: CASSLAGIRGNEQFF. The chain joins TRBV13 to TRBJ2-5, with a tentative D call TRBD2 (5 bases). The DNA matches TRBJ2-1 better at its end, which makes the J call doubtful. Germline lookup yields CDR1 PRHDT and CDR2 FYEKMQ (reference sequence). The length of the CDR3 is 15 residues.